Listed below are T cell receptor beta chains from one sample, sequenced in a study of control samples from healthy donors and cancer patients. The table came from immunoSEQ multiplex PCR; TCRdb's copy has only in-frame clones and leaves some out. The repertoire holds 150,000 or so clones, with 93% as singletons. Sequenced input: blood. These receptors originate from a man aged 45-60 years in good health. Each CDR3 is given with its conserved first and last residue. D genes are given only for firm matches.

>TRBV25-1|NA|TRBJ2-1
CASIQAGSFNEQFF
TGTGCCAGCATCCAGGCGGGATCTTTCAATGAGCAGTTCTTC
>TRBV29-1|NA|TRBJ1-1
CSVGSERWTEAFF
TGCAGCGTTGGTAGTGAAAGATGGACTGAAGCTTTCTTT
>TRBV19|NA|TRBJ1-2
CASSLQGGLNYGYTF
TGTGCCAGTAGTCTACAGGGAGGGCTAAACTATGGCTACACCTTC
>TRBV6-5|NA|TRBJ2-7
CASRPFREIGEQYF
TGTGCCAGCAGACCCTTTCGGGAGATTGGCGAGCAGTACTTC
>TRBV18|NA|TRBJ1-6
CASSPPTQVDSPLHF
TGTGCCAGCTCACCACCGACACAGGTGGATTCACCCCTCCACTTT
>TRBV9|NA|TRBJ2-7
CASSPGRNYEQYF
TGTGCCAGCAGCCCGGGACGGAACTACGAGCAGTACTTC
>TRBV12-3/TRBV12-4|TRBD1|TRBJ2-5
CASSKTGGGQYF
TGTGCCAGCAGTAAAACAGGGGGTGGCCAGTACTTC
>TRBV7-9|TRBD1|TRBJ1-5
CASSLEVGQGRQPQHF
TGTGCCAGCAGCTTAGAGGTGGGACAGGGCAGGCAGCCCCAGCATTTT
>TRBV9|NA|TRBJ2-7
CASSVAGSGEQYF
TGTGCCAGCAGCGTAGCGGGCAGCGGTGAGCAGTACTTC
>TRBV18|NA|TRBJ2-7
CASSPVGYEQYF
TGTGCCAGCTCACCAGTGGGATACGAGCAGTACTTC
>TRBV14|NA|TRBJ2-3
CASSQVWHTQYF
TGTGCCAGCAGCCAAGTTTGGCATACGCAGTATTTT
>TRBV7-9|NA|TRBJ1-6
CASRLGDSPLHF
TGTGCCAGCAGGCTCGGGGATTCACCCCTCCACTTT
>TRBV10-3|NA|TRBJ2-5
CATGKAPQETQYF
TGTGCCACCGGTAAGGCACCCCAAGAGACCCAGTACTTC
>TRBV3-1/TRBV3-2|TRBD2|TRBJ2-7
CASSIAGGYEQYF
TGTGCCAGCAGCATAGCGGGAGGCTACGAGCAGTACTTC
>TRBV5-1|NA|TRBJ2-3
CASSLAASTDTQYF
TGCGCCAGCAGCTTGGCCGCTAGTACAGATACGCAGTATTTT
>TRBV3-1/TRBV3-2|TRBD2|TRBJ2-3
CASSQDGGLLAGLTDTQYF
TGTGCCAGCAGCCAAGATGGCGGCTTGCTAGCGGGCCTCACAGATACGCAGTATTTT
>TRBV9|NA|TRBJ2-1
CASSVGESPRGEQFF
TGTGCCAGCAGCGTTGGGGAGTCACCTAGGGGTGAGCAGTTCTTC
>TRBV7-9|TRBD1|TRBJ2-7
CASKRQGAKDEQYF
TGTGCCAGCAAGAGACAGGGGGCTAAGGACGAGCAGTACTTC
>TRBV30|NA|TRBJ2-7
CAWRSRPEGTTSEQYF
TGTGCCTGGAGATCCCGCCCTGAGGGTACAACAAGCGAGCAGTACTTC
>TRBV29-1|NA|TRBJ1-1
CSVEPPGMNTEAFF
TGCAGCGTTGAACCCCCTGGGATGAACACTGAAGCTTTCTTT
>TRBV7-3|TRBD1|TRBJ2-2
CASSTQGGGELFF
TGTGCCAGCAGCACACAGGGGGGCGGGGAGCTGTTTTTT
>TRBV28|NA|TRBJ1-6
CAGARLGSPLHF
TGTGCCGGCGCCCGGTTGGGATCACCCCTCCACTTT
>TRBV3-1/TRBV3-2|TRBD1|TRBJ2-3
CASSQVQGVADTQYF
TGTGCCAGCAGCCAAGTCCAGGGGGTCGCAGATACGCAGTATTTT
>TRBV6-5|TRBD1|TRBJ2-7
CASTGRTGRYEQYF
TGTGCCAGCACCGGGCGGACAGGGAGGTACGAGCAGTACTTC
>TRBV18|TRBD1|TRBJ2-7
CASSPDRGAYEQYF
TGTGCCAGCTCACCGGACAGGGGAGCCTACGAGCAGTACTTC